One sample yielded the 27 T cell receptor beta chains listed below, sequenced in a study of shared clonotypes between healthy human individuals (dated by TCRdb to the early 2020s). For the CD8 naive samples, CD45RO-negative cells were positively selected for CCR7, yielding a CD45RA+CCR7+ population from which TemRA cells were excluded. The library relied on the immunoSEQ multiplex PCR assay. Drawn from immuneACCESS, this table holds only the in-frame rearrangements with V and J called that TCRdb kept. Clones are partly lost; checked studies trace under half to an unresolved V gene and leave the rest unexplained. The sample table shows more than 600,000 clones, and 92% are seen once. Approximately 25% of the sample goes to the ten largest clones. Material: naive CD8+ T cells sorted from blood. What the cell subset or site label conveys for this sample: CD45RA+CCR7+. These receptors came from a man younger than 45 in good health.

The CDR3: CASSDLFGSGNTIYF. CDR3 nucleotides: TGTGCCAGCAGCGATTTGTTTGGATCTGGAAACACCATATATTTT. The chain joins TRBV6-6 to TRBJ1-3; no clear D. V was shortened by 6 bases and J by 1 base, with 13 bases between the two germline ends. CDR3 length: 15 amino acids. Germline CDR1 reads MNHNY; CDR2 reads SVGAGI (reference sequence).

V and J are TRBV11-2 and TRBJ2-1; the match to TRBD2 covers 8 bases. Trimming took 5 bases from V and 8 from J; bases not matched to a gene: 17. CDR1 SGHAT and CDR2 FQNNGV come from the germline V gene. The CDR3 is 17 residues long. The CDR3 nucleotides read TGTGCCAGCAGCCATAACCCGGGACTAGTAACGAGTGATGAGCAGTTCTTC. Protein product: CASSHNPGLVTSDEQFF.

The rearrangement links TRBV6-5 to TRBJ2-1; 7 bases agree with TRBD1. This CDR3 contains 15 residues. V trimming: 3 bases; J trimming: 8 bases; junction bases outside the gene matches: 10. Per germline, CDR1 MNHEY and CDR2 SVGAGI. The CDR3 sequence: CASSYLRDRVDEQFF. In DNA form, the CDR3 reads TGTGCCAGCAGTTATCTACGAGACAGGGTAGATGAGCAGTTCTTC.

This chain links TRBV29-1 with TRBJ2-5; D is unresolved. Trimming pared 3 bases from V and 0 bases from J, leaving 5 bases between. Germline assignment: CDR1 SQVTM and CDR2 ANQGSEA. CDR3 length: 12 amino acids. This CDR3 is CSVEWHQETQYF. CDR3 coding DNA: TGCAGCGTTGAGTGGCACCAAGAGACCCAGTACTTC.

This clone was counted a single time. V and J are TRBV10-3 and TRBJ2-1, with D perhaps matching TRBD2 (5 bases). V was pared by 8 bases and J by 8 bases, with 16 bases between. Germline V gives CDR1 ENHRY, CDR2 SYGVKD. The CDR3 runs 13 residues. The CDR3 DNA reads as TGTGCCATCGGGGATATAGAGGGTGATGAGCAGTTCTTC. Its translation: CAIGDIEGDEQFF.

The chain recombines TRBV6-5 with TRBJ1-2; D remains ambiguous. The V end lost 7 bases, the J end lost 4 bases, and 19 bases lay between the germline ends. CDR1 is MNHEY and CDR2 is SVGAGI in the germline V gene. The CDR3 sequence is 15 residues long. The CDR3 here is CASTSGPGESYGYTF. The CDR3 DNA reads TGTGCCAGCACATCCGGGCCAGGCGAATCCTATGGCTACACCTTC.

V and J are TRBV7-9 and TRBJ2-5; D unclear. Germline V gene lookup returns CDR1 SEHNR and CDR2 FQNEAQ (reference sequence). Trimming took off 7 bases at V and 0 bases at J, with 15 bases between the two ends. The CDR3 sequence is 15 residues long. In nucleotides, the CDR3 is TGTGCCAGCATTACTTCCGGGCCCTACCAAGAGACCCAGTACTTC. Its translation is CASITSGPYQETQYF.

Remarks on this clone: Distinct nucleotide sequences in the sample also encode this CDR3. The chain combines TRBV19 with TRBJ1-5; 9 bases align to TRBD1. Trimming cost V 7 bases and J 4 bases; bases outside gene matches: 2. The germline V gene encodes CDR1 LNHDA and CDR2 SQIVND (reference sequence). The CDR3 spans 13 residues. The CDR3, as DNA: TGTGCCAGTACTGGACAGGGGAATCAGCCCCAGCATTTT. Translated, it gives CASTGQGNQPQHF.

V and J are TRBV11-2 and TRBJ2-7; tentatively, D is TRBD2 (6 bases). The CDR3 consists of 16 residues. V lost 8 bases and J lost 3, with 23 bases in between. Germline values: CDR1 SGHAT, CDR2 FQNNGV. Here the CDR3 reads CASRIGSVAEVYEQYF. The CDR3 DNA reads as TGTGCCAGCCGCATTGGGTCCGTAGCGGAAGTCTACGAGCAGTACTTC.

Notes on this clone: This same CDR3 is encoded by further DNA sequences in the sample. The V call is TRBV27, the J call TRBJ1-1; 7 bases are a match to TRBD1. CDR3 length equals 13 residues. Germline CDR1 and CDR2: MNHEY and SMNVEV (reference sequence). V was clipped by 4 bases and J by 5 bases; unmatched bases: 4. The CDR3 here is CASSYRGYTEAFF. The CDR3 DNA is TGTGCCAGCAGTTACAGGGGTTATACTGAAGCTTTCTTT.

The V call is TRBV4-2, the J call TRBJ2-2; TRBD1 matches 11 bases. Germline values: CDR1 LGHNA, CDR2 YNFKEQ. There are 20 residues in the CDR3. The ends lost 2 bases at V and 5 bases at J; junction bases unmatched: 16. CDR3 sequence: CASSQTPDPAGQGATGELFF. CDR3 bases: TGTGCCAGCAGCCAAACCCCGGACCCAGCAGGACAGGGGGCGACCGGGGAGCTGTTTTTT.

This rearrangement joins TRBV5-1 to TRBJ2-5; D is perhaps TRBD1 or TRBD2 (5 bases each). The CDR3 totals 16 residues. V gave up 0 bases and J gave up 1 base, with 13 bases separating them. Looked up from germline, CDR1 is SGHRS and CDR2 is YFSETQ. The CDR3: CASSLAGRGTQETQYF. In DNA form, the CDR3 reads TGCGCCAGCAGCTTGGCGGGACGGGGAACCCAAGAGACCCAGTACTTC.

The chain recombines TRBV10-3 with TRBJ2-3; TRBD2 might be the D (6 bases). Germline CDR1 ENHRY, CDR2 SYGVKD. The CDR3 consists of 15 residues. Trimming removed 0 bases at V and 6 bases at J, with 13 bases between. The CDR3 DNA reads as TGTGCCATCAGTGAGTCTACTAGCTCCGCGGATACGCAGTATTTT. This sequence encodes CAISESTSSADTQYF.

This rearrangement joins TRBV7-9 to TRBJ2-7; 8 nucleotides match TRBD2. This CDR3 is built from 15 residues. The ends lost 4 bases at V and 2 bases at J; junction bases unmatched: 7. Germline loops: CDR1 SEHNR, CDR2 FQNEAQ (reference sequence). In DNA form, the CDR3 reads TGTGCCAGCAGCTCCTATCTAGCGGGCGCCTACGAGCAGTACTTC. Protein: CASSSYLAGAYEQYF.

Notes on this clone: At the DNA level, this CDR3 is encoded by other sequences in the same sample as well. V and J are TRBV27 and TRBJ2-7; 8 bases align to TRBD1. Germline V gene sequence: CDR1 MNHEY, CDR2 SMNVEV (reference sequence). The CDR3 is 13 amino acids. V gave up 5 bases and J gave up 5 bases; unmatched junction bases: 5. This chain's CDR3 is CASSLDRGHEQYF. Here the CDR3 DNA reads TGTGCCAGCAGTCTAGACAGGGGCCACGAGCAGTACTTC.

The chain combines TRBV6-5 with TRBJ2-3, with D tentatively TRBD1 (6 bases). The CDR3 is made up of 13 amino acids. With 6 bases removed from V and 4 bases from J, the gap between germline ends came to 11 bases. CDR1 and CDR2 from the germline V gene are MNHEY and SVGAGI. CDR3 sequence reads: CASRQGFADTQYF. The CDR3 region has the DNA TGTGCCAGCAGACAGGGTTTTGCAGATACGCAGTATTTT.

The CDR3 here is CSVVSVTGELFF. For the CDR3, the DNA is TGCAGCGTTGTTTCGGTCACCGGGGAGCTGTTTTTT. The rearrangement links TRBV29-1 to TRBJ2-2, with unresolved D. Per germline, CDR1 SQVTM and CDR2 ANQGSEA. V was cut by 4 bases and J by 4 bases, with 7 bases left in between. The CDR3 length is 12 residues.

This clone was seen a single time. This chain joins TRBV6-6 and TRBJ2-5; D remains ambiguous. Per germline, CDR1 MNHNY and CDR2 SVGAGI (reference sequence). Deletions cut 5 bases from V and 3 bases from J, with 13 bases between. The CDR3 totals 14 residues. The CDR3 nucleotides are TGTGCCAGCAGTCACAAGAAATTAAAAGAGACCCAGTACTTC. This codes for CASSHKKLKETQYF.

The V call is TRBV28, the J call TRBJ2-1, with 15 bases lining up with TRBD2. Germline V gene sequence: CDR1 MDHEN, CDR2 SYDVKM. V was clipped by 4 bases and J by 7 bases; unmatched bases: 5. CDR3 length equals 16 residues. CDR3 bases: TGTGCCAGCAGTTCCAACGGACTAGCGGGAGGGAATGAGCAGTTCTTC. This codes for CASSSNGLAGGNEQFF.

This chain connects TRBV18 to TRBJ1-5; D uncertain. This CDR3 is 15 amino acids long. The V end was cut by 5 bases, the J end by 0 bases, with 11 bases between. Germline CDR1 reads KGHSH; CDR2 reads LQKENI. CDR3 in amino acids: CASSIDGNSNQPQHF. In DNA, the CDR3 is TGTGCCAGCTCAATAGACGGTAATAGCAATCAGCCCCAGCATTTT. Filled out from reference TRBV18 and TRBJ1-5, the complete variable domain reads NAGVMQNPRHLVRRRGQEARLRCSPMKGHSHVYWYRQLPEEGLKFMVYLQKENIIDESGMPKERFSAEFPKEGPSILRIQQVVRGDSAAYFCASSIDGNSNQPQHFGDGTRLSIL.

The J gene is TRBJ1-1, the V gene TRBV5-1; D is unresolved. Trimming removed 0 bases at V and 2 bases at J, with 5 bases between. The CDR3 has 13 amino acids. Germline CDR1 SGHRS, CDR2 YFSETQ. CDR3 residues: CASSLARNTEAFF. Written as DNA, the CDR3 is TGCGCCAGCAGCTTGGCTAGAAACACTGAAGCTTTCTTT.

This chain joins TRBV7-9 and TRBJ2-7, with D possibly matching TRBD2 (6 bases). V was shortened by 4 bases and J by 0 bases, with 16 bases between the two germline ends. Germline-derived CDR1 and CDR2 are SEHNR and FQNEAQ (reference sequence). CDR3 length: 16 amino acids. CDR3 coding DNA: TGTGCCAGCAGCTCCAATCCCGGGGGTTTCTCCTACGAGCAGTACTTC. Translating it yields CASSSNPGGFSYEQYF.

The chain is built from TRBV2 and TRBJ2-7; 7 nucleotides line up with TRBD1. Germline assignment: CDR1 SNHLY and CDR2 FYNNEI. V trimming: 9 bases; J trimming: 1 base; junction bases outside the gene matches: 6. This CDR3 has 13 amino acids. CDR3 sequence reads: CASGDRGSYEQYF. In DNA, the CDR3 is TGTGCCAGTGGGGACAGAGGTTCCTACGAGCAGTACTTC.

This chain connects TRBV28 to TRBJ2-7, with D unresolved. V gave up 8 bases and J gave up 6 bases, with 17 bases separating them. Germline V gene data show CDR1 as MDHEN and CDR2 as SYDVKM. The CDR3 covers 13 residues. CDR3 sequence reads: CASLGYAGSEQYF. In DNA, the CDR3 is TGTGCCAGCTTAGGATACGCCGGCTCCGAGCAGTACTTC.

J is TRBJ1-3 and V is TRBV19, with a tentative D call TRBD1 (6 bases). This CDR3 is built from 17 residues. In germline, CDR1 is LNHDA, CDR2 SQIVND (reference sequence). V shed 7 bases and J shed 0 bases, with 19 bases lying between them. CDR3 nucleotides: TGTGCCAGTACCTTCCCCTCAGGGGCCTTCTCTGGAAACACCATATATTTT. Translation gives CASTFPSGAFSGNTIYF.

The chain couples TRBV7-2 to TRBJ2-1; D might be TRBD1 (6 bases). With 5 bases removed from V and 4 bases from J, the gap between germline ends came to 18 bases. Germline assignment: CDR1 SGHTA and CDR2 FQGNSA. The CDR3 extends over 16 amino acids. The CDR3 DNA follows: TGTGCCAGCAGCAATCCCAGGGCAGGGGTATACAATGAGCAGTTCTTC. Its protein is CASSNPRAGVYNEQFF. The full variable domain, with the rest looked up from reference TRBV7-2 and TRBJ2-1, is GAGVSQSPSNKVTEKGKDVELRCDPISGHTALYWYRQSLGQGLEFLIYFQGNSAPDKSGLPSDRFSAERTGGSVSTLTIQRTQQEDSAVYLCASSNPRAGVYNEQFFGPGTRLTVL.

This chain joins TRBV7-9 and TRBJ2-5; the D gene is possibly TRBD1 (7 bases). The CDR3 contains 16 residues. V lost 5 bases, J lost 0 bases, and 16 bases lay in between. Germline values: CDR1 SEHNR, CDR2 FQNEAQ (reference sequence). CDR3 in DNA: TGTGCCAGCAGCCAAACGACAGGGAGGTACCAAGAGACCCAGTACTTC. Encoded protein: CASSQTTGRYQETQYF.